These 27 T cell receptor beta chains originate from one sample sequenced in a study of cytomegalovirus exposure and HLA in healthy donors. PCR employed 60 Vbeta and 13 Jbeta primers. Repertoires were generated with immunoSEQ multiplex PCR, while TCRdb's copy carries only in-frame clones and drops some. The repertoire includes around 130,000 clones, roughly three fifths of them detected once, and roughly 1.8% sits in the top ten. Sequenced sample: PBMCs. The receptors here all came from a male donor in good health and CMV-seronegative.

V gene TRBV5-6 combines with J gene TRBJ2-5; D not resolved. CDR1 and CDR2 from the germline V gene are SGHDT and YYEEEE. The CDR3 spans 11 residues. With 2 bases removed from V and 5 bases from J, the gap between germline ends came to 4 bases. The CDR3 loop is CASSFTETQYF. In nucleotides, the CDR3 is TGTGCCAGCAGCTTTACTGAGACCCAGTACTTC.

The chain is built from TRBV4-1 and TRBJ2-2, with unresolved D. V shed 0 bases and J shed 9 bases, with 11 bases lying between them. This CDR3 is built from 14 residues. Germline V gene data show CDR1 as MGHRA and CDR2 as YSYEKL. CDR3 sequence: CASSQDYFSRELFF. In DNA form, the CDR3 reads TGCGCCAGCAGCCAAGACTACTTTTCGCGGGAGCTGTTTTTT.

This rearrangement joins TRBV6-1 to TRBJ2-7; TRBD2 agrees at 11 bases. The J segment lost 4 bases and the V segment lost 6 bases, leaving 8 bases of the junction unmatched. Germline V gene sequence: CDR1 MNHNS, CDR2 SASEGT. This CDR3 has 15 residues. CDR3 nucleotides: TGTGCCAGCAGGATTAGACTAGCGGGGCAATACGAGCAGTACTTC. Amino acids: CASRIRLAGQYEQYF.

The rearrangement uses TRBV10-1 and TRBJ1-6; D not certain. CDR3 size: 15 residues. Trimming stripped 10 bases from V and 4 bases from J, with 17 bases between. Per germline, CDR1 WNHNN and CDR2 SYGVQD (reference sequence). Written as DNA, the CDR3 is TGCGCCAACCGGGTCCGGGATCCGTATAATTCACCCCTCCACTTT. As protein: CANRVRDPYNSPLHF.

The chain carries TRBV4-1 and TRBJ2-6; TRBD2 might be the D (5 bases). This CDR3 has 17 residues. V lost 1 base and J 4 bases, leaving 14 bases between the germline ends. Germline V gene lookup returns CDR1 MGHRA and CDR2 YSYEKL. CDR3: CASSQVWRLPGANVLTF. CDR3 DNA: TGCGCCAGCAGCCAAGTTTGGAGGCTCCCAGGGGCCAACGTCCTGACTTTC.

This clone appeared a single time. V usage is TRBV27 and J usage is TRBJ2-5; TRBD2 matches at 10 bases. The CDR3 spans 16 residues. The V gene's germline CDR1 is MNHEY and CDR2 SMNVEV (reference sequence). V gave up 6 bases and J gave up 5 bases; unmatched junction bases: 12. The DNA of the CDR3 is TGTGCCAGCAGACCCGAGCGGGGGGGTGTGAGGGAGACCCAGTACTTC. It specifies CASRPERGGVRETQYF.

The table lists this clone with a few counts. The gene calls are TRBV9 and TRBJ2-2, with D hard to call. V was cut by 3 bases and J by 1 base, with 4 bases left in between. Per the germline V gene, CDR1 is SGDLS and CDR2 is YYNGEE. The CDR3 covers 13 residues. The CDR3 spells CASSAQNTGELFF. CDR3 bases: TGTGCCAGCAGCGCACAGAACACCGGGGAGCTGTTTTTT.

In this sample, this clone turned up a few times. The rearrangement links TRBV30 to TRBJ2-2; 9 bases fit TRBD1. CDR1 and CDR2 from the germline V gene are GTSNPN and SVGIG (reference sequence). V trimming: 4 bases; J trimming: 4 bases; junction bases outside the gene matches: 7. CDR3 length equals 15 residues. CDR3 sequence: CAWTYRGRFTGELFF. In DNA, the CDR3 is TGTGCCTGGACGTACAGGGGGCGCTTCACCGGGGAGCTGTTTTTT.

The chain employs TRBV25-1 and TRBJ2-3, with D unclear. Trimming left V 4 bases short and J 2 bases short, with 13 bases between. CDR3 length: 15 amino acids. CDR1 and CDR2 (germline): MGHDK, SYGVNS. CDR3 protein: CASSATRYITDTQYF. In nucleotides, the CDR3 is TGTGCCAGCAGTGCGACTCGGTACATCACAGATACGCAGTATTTT.

This clone has more than one count but fewer than ten. The rearrangement uses TRBV5-1 and TRBJ2-7, with D possibly matching TRBD2 (6 bases). V was shortened by 2 bases and J by 3 bases, with 15 bases between the two germline ends. The CDR3 consists of 15 residues. Germline V gives CDR1 SGHRS, CDR2 YFSETQ. CDR3 DNA sequence: TGCGCCAGCAGCTTAACCGGGGGTTCCGGCTACGAGCAGTACTTC. Encoded protein: CASSLTGGSGYEQYF.

The chain couples TRBV25-1 to TRBJ1-1, with D unresolved. Looked up from germline, CDR1 is MGHDK and CDR2 is SYGVNS. Trimming took 7 bases from V and 5 from J, leaving 14 bases between them. The CDR3 is 13 amino acids. The CDR3 sequence is CASTYARGTEAFF. The CDR3 DNA sequence: TGTGCCAGCACCTACGCTCGGGGAACTGAAGCTTTCTTT.

The chain has TRBV30 and TRBJ1-5; 10 bases are a match to TRBD1. Germline V gene lookup returns CDR1 GTSNPN and CDR2 SVGIG (reference sequence). V lost 5 bases, J lost 5 bases, and 0 bases stayed unmatched. The CDR3 length is 12 residues. Written as DNA, the CDR3 is TGTGCCTGGGGACAGGGGGATCAGCCCCAGCATTTT. Its protein is CAWGQGDQPQHF.

This clone was detected once. V gene TRBV28 combines with J gene TRBJ1-3; no firm D call. CDR1 is MDHEN and CDR2 is SYDVKM in the germline V gene. The CDR3 is 14 amino acids. Trimming took off 5 bases at V and 1 base at J, with 9 bases between the two ends. Here the CDR3 reads CASSRTVSGNTIYF. The CDR3 nucleotides read TGTGCCAGCAGTCGAACGGTATCTGGAAACACCATATATTTT. Based on the CDR3 plus reference TRBV28 and TRBJ1-3, the full variable domain is DVKVTQSSRYLVKRTGEKVFLECVQDMDHENMFWYRQDPGLGLRLIYFSYDVKMKEKGDIPEGYSVSREKKERFSLILESASTNQTSMYLCASSRTVSGNTIYFGEGSWLTVV.

Only a few counts were recorded for this clone. The rearrangement links TRBV5-6 to TRBJ2-7; D is undetermined. Trimming left V 0 bases short and J 7 bases short, with 5 bases between. This CDR3 comprises 11 residues. The germline V gene encodes CDR1 SGHDT and CDR2 YYEEEE. The chain's CDR3 is CASSLVGEQYF. The CDR3 region has the DNA TGTGCCAGCAGCTTGGTCGGGGAGCAGTACTTC.

The J gene is TRBJ1-4, the V gene TRBV28; 8 bases are a match to TRBD1. From germline, CDR1 is MDHEN and CDR2 SYDVKM. V dropped 2 bases and J dropped 8; count of bases not matched to a gene: 7. The CDR3 is 15 residues long. CDR3: CASSLGGQGREKLFF. The CDR3 DNA reads as TGTGCCAGCAGTTTAGGTGGACAGGGAAGGGAAAAACTGTTTTTT.

The J gene is TRBJ1-5, the V gene TRBV5-4; 8 positions match TRBD1. This CDR3 region has 16 residues. Germline loops: CDR1 SGHNT, CDR2 YYREEE (reference sequence). V trimming: 4 bases; J trimming: 3 bases; junction bases outside the gene matches: 9. The CDR3 region is CASSITGQGHNQPQHF. CDR3 nucleotides: TGTGCCAGCAGCATTACCGGACAGGGTCACAATCAGCCCCAGCATTTT.

V is TRBV9 and J is TRBJ2-3, with D possibly TRBD2 on 6 matching bases. Germline V gene lookup returns CDR1 SGDLS and CDR2 YYNGEE. With 3 bases removed from V and 2 bases from J, the gap between germline ends came to 16 bases. CDR3 size: 16 residues. CDR3 nucleotide sequence: TGTGCCAGCAGCGGGGGGAGGACATCCAACACAGATACGCAGTATTTT. Translation gives CASSGGRTSNTDTQYF.

This clone has only a few counts. The chain combines TRBV2 with TRBJ1-2; D call uncertain. Germline loops: CDR1 SNHLY, CDR2 FYNNEI. The V gene lost 3 bases and the J gene lost 8 bases, with 7 bases spanning the gap. CDR3 length: 11 residues. CDR3 sequence: CASSEGRGYTF. The DNA for the CDR3 is TGTGCCAGCAGTGAGGGGAGGGGCTACACCTTC.

The CDR3 protein is CASRIGPPGQGSSPLHF. The DNA of the CDR3 is TGCGCCAGCAGAATCGGCCCCCCGGGACAGGGGAGTTCACCCCTCCACTTT. The chain has TRBV5-1 and TRBJ1-6; 10 nucleotides line up with TRBD1. V was clipped by 5 bases and J by 9 bases; unmatched bases: 14. CDR3 length: 17 residues. Looked up from germline, CDR1 is SGHRS and CDR2 is YFSETQ.

With regard to this clone: The junction departs from the called germline gene at one end, perhaps through a read error. The chain is built from TRBV7-8 and TRBJ1-2; TRBD1 might be the D (6 bases). The germline gives CDR1 SGHVS, CDR2 FQNEAQ. The length of the CDR3 is 12 residues. CDR3 nucleotide sequence: TGTGCCAGCAGCTTCGTAGGACAGCCGGGCGCCTTC. Translation: CASSFVGQPGAF.

This clone was counted a single time. The chain is built from TRBV11-1 and TRBJ2-2; TRBD2 might be the D (5 bases). The V and J ends lost 6 bases and 5 bases respectively, with 13 bases between them. The germline gives CDR1 SGHAT, CDR2 FQDESV (reference sequence). This CDR3 is built from 14 residues. CDR3 in DNA: TGTGCCAGCAGGAACCGGTCGGGGACCGGGGAGCTGTTTTTT. Translated: CASRNRSGTGELFF.

The chain employs TRBV2 and TRBJ1-4; TRBD1 agrees at 7 bases. CDR1 is SNHLY and CDR2 is FYNNEI in the germline V gene. V gave up 6 bases and J gave up 0 bases; unmatched junction bases: 4. The CDR3 is made up of 15 amino acids. CDR3 region: CASSAGGPTNEKLFF. In DNA form, the CDR3 reads TGTGCCAGCAGCGCAGGGGGACCAACTAATGAAAAACTGTTTTTT.

This clone was seen only a few times. V usage is TRBV30 and J usage is TRBJ2-1; D is unresolved. V lost 2 bases, J lost 8 bases, and 7 bases lay in between. The CDR3 is made up of 11 amino acids. Germline V gene sequence: CDR1 GTSNPN, CDR2 SVGIG (reference sequence). CDR3 residues: CAWSIQDEQFF. DNA for the CDR3: TGTGCCTGGAGTATCCAGGATGAGCAGTTCTTC.

The chain links TRBV6-4 to TRBJ2-2, with TRBD1 matching 7 bases. CDR1 and CDR2 (germline): MRHNA, SNTAGT. V lost 4 bases to trimming and J lost 3 bases; unmatched junction nucleotides: 2. The CDR3 has 14 amino acids. CDR3 in amino acids: CASSAGTDTGELFF. In DNA form, the CDR3 reads TGTGCCAGCAGTGCTGGGACAGACACCGGGGAGCTGTTTTTT.

The rearrangement links TRBV28 to TRBJ2-5; D is perhaps TRBD1 (6 bases). The end of the DNA is better explained by TRBJ2-7, so the J call may be wrong. Germline V lookup: CDR1 MDHEN, CDR2 SYDVKM. The CDR3 has 13 amino acids. As DNA, the CDR3 is TGTGCCAGCAGTCAACGACAGGTGGACGAGCAGTACTTC. Translation gives CASSQRQVDEQYF.

J is TRBJ2-1 and V is TRBV5-6; tentatively, D is TRBD1 (5 bases). CDR1 is SGHDT and CDR2 is YYEEEE in the germline V gene. The germline V and J ends were trimmed by 2 bases and 9 bases, with 12 bases remaining between them. The CDR3 extends over 13 amino acids. The CDR3 loop reads CASSFQTDGEQFF. CDR3 coding DNA: TGTGCCAGCAGCTTTCAGACAGACGGTGAGCAGTTCTTC.

The chain carries TRBV6-5 and TRBJ1-5; 11 bases fit TRBD1. The CDR3 is 15 amino acids. From germline, CDR1 is MNHEY and CDR2 SVGAGI. The J segment lost 6 bases and the V segment lost 2 bases, leaving 3 bases of the junction unmatched. CDR3 nucleotide sequence: TGTGCCAGCAGTTACACCGGGACAGGGGGTCAGCCCCAGCATTTT. Translated, it gives CASSYTGTGGQPQHF.